This note documents a single T cell receptor beta chain sequence. Germline V lookup: CDR1 SGHNT, CDR2 YYREEE (reference sequence). The CDR3 consists of 15 residues. Trimming at V came to 4 bases and at J to 5 bases, leaving 9 bases not matched to a gene. TCRdb's copy holds only in-frame clones and misses some; the assay was immunoSEQ multiplex PCR. The profile shows 95,000 to 150,000 clones, about 87% of them singletons. This entry is derived from a study of T cell responses to AZD1222 COVID-19 vaccine. V is TRBV5-4 and J is TRBJ2-1; 7 nucleotides align to TRBD1. This specimen was peripheral blood, taken on day 0 of AZD1222 vaccination. This TCR came from an adult in good health. CDR3 region: CASSTGTAKDNEQFF. The CDR3 nucleotides read TGTGCCAGCAGCACCGGGACAGCAAAGGACAATGAGCAGTTCTTC. The full variable domain, with the rest looked up from reference TRBV5-4 and TRBJ2-1, is ETGVTQSPTHLIKTRGQQVTLRCSSQSGHNTVSWYQQALGQGPQFIFQYYREEENGRGNFPPRFSGLQFPNYSSELNVNALELDDSALYLCASSTGTAKDNEQFFGPGTRLTVL.